This T cell receptor (beta chain) derives from a study of beta chain features in type 1 diabetes. Every bit of the isolated RNA underwent reverse transcription, so sequencing read expressed TCRB transcripts. Sequenced by immunoSEQ multiplex PCR; TCRdb stores in-frame clones only, minus some. The table lists 400,000 to 450,000 clones, approximately 14% of them singletons. Germline CDR1 reads GTSNPN; CDR2 reads SVGIG (reference sequence). CDR3 size: 13 residues. Trimming removed 3 bases from V and 4 bases from J, with 12 bases in between. This clonotype originated in a young man in good health. Source material: naive CD4+ T cells from blood. The J gene is TRBJ2-5, the V gene TRBV30; D may be TRBD1 or TRBD2 (5 bases each). CDR3 amino acids: CAWRVPGTETQYF. The CDR3 DNA follows: TGTGCCTGGAGGGTACCCGGGACAGAGACCCAGTACTTC. Combining the CDR3 with reference TRBV30 and TRBJ2-5 gives the whole variable domain SQTIHQWPATLVQPVGSPLSLECTVEGTSNPNLYWYRQAAGRGLQLLFYSVGIGQISSEVPQNLSASRPQDRQFILSSKKLLLSDSGFYLCAWRVPGTETQYFGPGTRLLVL.